This record concerns one T cell receptor beta chain sequence. This clonotype was picked up many times. Its antigen is currently not known. No base qualities exist here, and no much larger clone lies one base off it. The sequencing machine was an Illumina HiSeq 2500. Quantitative 5'-RACE with molecular barcodes was used to prepare TCR beta libraries. The source study handled its data this way. To identify disease-linked TCR variants, a new computational method was used, one built on a probabilistic model of VDJ rearrangement. The public reads were run again by TCRdb, first through fastp at Q25 and then through MiXCR, and only productive beta chains were kept. When rows share a CDR3 protein, they turn into one entry using the most common DNA and genes. The V and J calls reflect TCRdb's pipeline rather than the authors' work. The sample data list 150,000 to 200,000 distinct CDR3 sequences, and around 20% of these were observed just once. Jointly, the top ten make up around 7.6% of the sample.

The data stem from a study of CD8 T cells in ankylosing spondylitis (dated by TCRdb to 2015 to 2018). General notes on the study: The study profiled T cell receptor beta repertoires in healthy donors and ankylosing spondylitis patients to find disease-linked TCR variants. Samples of peripheral blood were taken, and for ankylosing spondylitis patients, synovial fluid was collected as well. The full study cohort was made up of about two dozen ankylosing spondylitis patients and about a hundred healthy donors.

The study at large found these results: The disease-linked clones had a CD8+ phenotype and were found at relatively low frequencies in peripheral blood. According to the report, matched synovial fluid samples from ankylosing spondylitis patients were significantly enriched for the disease-linked clones. A TCR beta motif of fewer than 10 highly homologous amino acid variants appeared characteristic of blood from ankylosing spondylitis patients. Some motif variants had previously been reported in the synovial fluid and blood of reactive arthritis patients, which suggests shared mechanisms of disease initiation.

The receptor was isolated from a male donor with ankylosing spondylitis or in good health (not recorded which). The sequenced sample consisted of blood, either unsorted or a sorted T cell fraction (not recorded which).

The CDR3 region reads CASRLAGGGNTGELFF. Here is the DNA: TGTGCCAGTAGACTAGCGGGAGGAGGGAACACCGGGGAGCTGTTTTTT. The rearrangement combines TRBV9 with TRBJ2-2, with 13 middle bases fitting TRBD2. The CDR3 spans 16 residues, from the cysteine through the phenylalanine. Only the CDR3 DNA is retained, 48 bases long and in frame from the first base. CDR1 and CDR2 are drawn from the germline V gene: SGDLS, YYNGEE. V loses 8 bases at its end and J loses 1 base; junction bases beyond the gene matches: 5.